This TCR beta chain came from a study of shared clonotypes between healthy human individuals. Overall study findings and caveats: Generation probability values for non-shared clonotypes were lower than those for clonotypes shared by all four donors.

The assay was immunoSEQ multiplex PCR, and TCRdb's table has in-frame clones only and misses some. The sample gives a few million clones, around nine tenths of which show up once; 0.11% to 0.15% is in the top ten. Trimming cost V 2 bases and J 1 base, with 8 bases left between them. The germline gives CDR1 SEHNR, CDR2 FQNEAQ (reference sequence). The CDR3 length is 15 residues. As concerns this clone: Its antigen is as yet unknown.

This receptor was taken from a man aged 18 to 35 in good health. The J gene is TRBJ2-2, the V gene TRBV7-9; no clear D. Sample: naive CD4+ T cells sorted from blood. Subset here: CD45RA+ positively selected. The CDR3 protein is CASSLRDGNTGELFF. The CDR3 DNA sequence: TGTGCCAGCAGCTTACGTGATGGGAACACCGGGGAGCTGTTTTTT.